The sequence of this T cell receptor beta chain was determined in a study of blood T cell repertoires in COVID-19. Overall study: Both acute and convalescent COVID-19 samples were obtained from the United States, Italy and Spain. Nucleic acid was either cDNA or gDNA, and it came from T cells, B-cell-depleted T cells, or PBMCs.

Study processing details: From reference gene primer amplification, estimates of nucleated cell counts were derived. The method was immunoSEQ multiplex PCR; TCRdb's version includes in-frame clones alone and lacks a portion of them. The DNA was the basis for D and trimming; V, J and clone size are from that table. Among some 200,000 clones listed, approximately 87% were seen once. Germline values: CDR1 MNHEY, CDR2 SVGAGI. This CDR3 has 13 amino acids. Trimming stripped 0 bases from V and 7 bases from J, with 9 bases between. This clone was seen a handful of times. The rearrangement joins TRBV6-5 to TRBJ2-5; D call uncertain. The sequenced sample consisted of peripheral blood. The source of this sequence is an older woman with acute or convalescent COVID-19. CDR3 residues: CASSYSPRGTQYF. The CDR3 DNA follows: TGTGCCAGCAGTTACTCCCCAAGAGGGACCCAGTACTTC.